This entry is about one TCR beta chain. No antigen is known for it. This is likely a read error, given that the CDR3 carries no conserved phenylalanine or tryptophan at its end. No DNA is shown, since the ends of the CDR3 on it are uncertain; the CDR3 is the one TCRdb lists. The entry originates in a study of CD8+CD57+ T cells in acquired aplastic anemia. Overall study results and limits: Found in both controls and patients were twenty-nine CD8+ CDR3 sequences.

Flow cytometry had shown expanded CD8+CD57+ cells in the patients chosen for sequencing. Genomic DNA, serving as template, underwent TCR beta VDJ and CDR3 profiling. One entry per CDR3 protein results from TCRdb running MiXCR on the reads. The table lists approximately 250,000 distinct CDR3 sequences, 82% of them singletons. CDR1 and CDR2 from the germline V gene are SGHTA and FQGTGA. The CDR3 is 13 residues long, counting both termini. The specimen was sorted CD4+, CD8+, or CD8+CD57+ T cells (not recorded which) from PBMCs. The clonotype comes from a human donor with aplastic anemia. The rearrangement uses TRBV7-3 and TRBJ2-3; TRBD2 is the table's D call, not checked against the DNA. This chain's CDR3 is CASSSSGTYGESY.